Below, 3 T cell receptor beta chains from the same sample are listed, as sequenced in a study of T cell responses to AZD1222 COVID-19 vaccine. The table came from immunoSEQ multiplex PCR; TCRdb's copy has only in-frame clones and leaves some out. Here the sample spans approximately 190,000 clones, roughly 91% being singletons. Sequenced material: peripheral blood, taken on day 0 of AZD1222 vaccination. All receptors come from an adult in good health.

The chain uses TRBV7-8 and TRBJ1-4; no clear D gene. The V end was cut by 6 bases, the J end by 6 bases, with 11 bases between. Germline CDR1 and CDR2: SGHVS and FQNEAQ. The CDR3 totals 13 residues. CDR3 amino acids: CASSRGWDEKLFF. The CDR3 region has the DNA TGTGCCAGCAGTCGTGGGTGGGATGAAAAACTGTTTTTT. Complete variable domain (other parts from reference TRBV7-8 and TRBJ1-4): GAGVSQSPRYKVAKRGQDVALRCDPISGHVSLFWYQQALGQGPEFLTYFQNEAQLDKSGLPSDRFFAERPEGSVSTLKIQRTQQEDSAVYLCASSRGWDEKLFFGSGTQLSVL.

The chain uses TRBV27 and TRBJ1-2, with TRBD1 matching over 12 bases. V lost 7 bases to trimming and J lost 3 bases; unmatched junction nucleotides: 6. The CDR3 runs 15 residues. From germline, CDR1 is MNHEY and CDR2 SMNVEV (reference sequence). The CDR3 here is CASTPGTGGYYGYTF. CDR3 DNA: TGTGCCAGCACCCCGGGGACAGGGGGCTACTATGGCTACACCTTC.

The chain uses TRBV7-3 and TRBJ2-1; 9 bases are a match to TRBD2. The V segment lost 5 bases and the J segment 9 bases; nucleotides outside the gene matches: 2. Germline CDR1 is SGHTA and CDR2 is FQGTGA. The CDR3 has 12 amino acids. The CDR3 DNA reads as TGTGCCAGCAGCGCTAGCGGGGTTGAGCAGTTCTTC. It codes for CASSASGVEQFF.